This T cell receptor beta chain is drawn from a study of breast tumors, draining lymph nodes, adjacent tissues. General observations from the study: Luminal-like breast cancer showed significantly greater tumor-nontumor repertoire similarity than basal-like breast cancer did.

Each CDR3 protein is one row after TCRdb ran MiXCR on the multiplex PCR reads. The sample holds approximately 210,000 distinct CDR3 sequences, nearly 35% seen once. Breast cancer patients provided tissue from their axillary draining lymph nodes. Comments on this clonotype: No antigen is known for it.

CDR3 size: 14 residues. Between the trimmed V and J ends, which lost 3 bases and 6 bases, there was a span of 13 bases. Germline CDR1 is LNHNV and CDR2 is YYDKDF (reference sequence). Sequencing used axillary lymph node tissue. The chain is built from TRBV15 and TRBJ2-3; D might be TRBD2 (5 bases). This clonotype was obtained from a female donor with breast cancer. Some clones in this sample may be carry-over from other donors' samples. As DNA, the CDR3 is TGTGCCACCAGCAGCCCCGTCAGGAGGGATACGCAGTATTTT. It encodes CATSSPVRRDTQYF.